Presented here are 24 T cell receptor beta chains from one specimen sequenced in a study of OX40 agonist ivuxolimab in advanced cancers. Preparation of the library involved the immunoSEQ multiplex PCR assay. TCRdb holds this immuneACCESS table with in-frame rearrangements only. Some clones are missing; in checked studies, unresolved V genes explain under half, and the rest has no known cause. The sample table holds around 38,000 clones, of which 80% to 95% were seen once. Roughly 9.8% of the sample is held by the ten biggest clonotypes. This material consisted of CD4+ or CD8+ T cells sorted from blood, taken in a trial of the OX40 agonist ivuxolimab. These receptors were obtained from an adult with an advanced solid tumor such as melanoma, head and neck, liver or kidney cancer.

The chain carries TRBV7-9 and TRBJ2-7, with D possibly matching TRBD1 (5 bases). Trimming removed 1 base from V and 5 bases from J, with 9 bases in between. The CDR3 has 13 amino acids. The V gene's germline CDR1 is SEHNR and CDR2 FQNEAQ (reference sequence). The CDR3 sequence is CASSLGGGNEQYF. In DNA, the CDR3 is TGTGCCAGCAGCTTAGGGGGCGGCAACGAGCAGTACTTC.

CDR3 residues: CASAPHRSNNEQYV. The CDR3 DNA reads TGTGCTAGTGCCCCCCATCGCAGCAACAACGAGCAGTACGTC. The V and J genes are TRBV12-5 and TRBJ2-7; D unresolved. This CDR3 region has 14 residues. Germline V gene sequence: CDR1 LGHNT, CDR2 FRNRAP. V was trimmed by 7 bases and J by 5 bases, leaving 18 bases between them.

This chain connects TRBV6-5 to TRBJ2-3; D unresolved. V was trimmed by 5 bases and J by 5 bases, leaving 17 bases between them. CDR3 length: 15 residues. The germline V gene has CDR1 MNHEY and CDR2 SVGAGI. The CDR3 reads CASSHPVDSQDTQYF. DNA for the CDR3: TGTGCCAGCAGTCACCCAGTCGACTCGCAAGATACGCAGTATTTT.

The rearrangement links TRBV27 to TRBJ2-3; 9 bases match TRBD2. V trimming: 2 bases; J trimming: 5 bases; junction bases outside the gene matches: 8. This CDR3 spans 16 amino acids. Germline V lookup: CDR1 MNHEY, CDR2 SMNVEV (reference sequence). The CDR3 protein is CASSLSAGGPIDTQYF. As DNA, the CDR3 is TGTGCCAGCAGTTTAAGTGCGGGAGGGCCGATAGATACGCAGTATTTT.

J is TRBJ2-2 and V is TRBV19; TRBD2 matches 11 bases. This CDR3 has 16 residues. With 5 bases clipped from V and 4 bases from J, the junction kept 6 bases outside the gene matches. Germline V gives CDR1 LNHDA, CDR2 SQIVND (reference sequence). The CDR3 DNA follows: TGTGCCAGTAGTTCGACTAGCGGGACGAGCACCGGGGAGCTGTTTTTT. It is translated as CASSSTSGTSTGELFF.

The sample holds one count of this clone. One end of the junction does not line up with germline, which may come from a read error. V is TRBV13 and J is TRBJ1-1; 12 bases fit TRBD1. The length of the CDR3 is 16 residues. Germline CDR1 is PRHDT and CDR2 is FYEKMQ (reference sequence). The CDR3 spells CASSVGTGGADTEAFF. CDR3 coding DNA: TGTGCCAGCAGCGTAGGGACAGGGGGCGCTGACACTGAAGCTTTCTTT.

This rearrangement joins TRBV28 to TRBJ1-2; 8 positions match TRBD1. CDR1 and CDR2 (germline): MDHEN, SYDVKM. Trimming cost V 7 bases and J 8 bases; bases outside gene matches: 12. The CDR3 contains 14 residues. In DNA, the CDR3 is TGTGCCAGCACCTTCCGGACAGGGCATTGGGGCTACACCTTC. Its protein product is CASTFRTGHWGYTF.

The chain combines TRBV4-1 with TRBJ2-7, with D possibly TRBD2 on 6 matching bases. The germline gives CDR1 MGHRA, CDR2 YSYEKL. Between the trimmed V and J ends, which lost 1 base and 4 bases, there was a span of 14 bases. This CDR3 is built from 15 residues. CDR3 sequence reads: CASSQGVGAGYEQYF. The CDR3 region has the DNA TGCGCCAGCAGCCAAGGGGTAGGGGCGGGATACGAGCAGTACTTC.

This sequence joins TRBV7-9 and TRBJ2-3; 10 positions match TRBD2. The CDR3 length is 16 residues. V lost 8 bases, J lost 2 bases, and 10 bases stayed unmatched. Germline V gives CDR1 SEHNR, CDR2 FQNEAQ (reference sequence). The CDR3 reads CASGQREGLNTDTQYF. The CDR3 nucleotides read TGTGCCAGCGGGCAGCGGGAGGGCCTCAACACAGATACGCAGTATTTT.

This sequence joins TRBV6-1 and TRBJ1-5; no definite D call. Trimming cost V 1 base and J 6 bases, with 13 bases left between them. Germline assignment: CDR1 MNHNS and CDR2 SASEGT. This CDR3 is 15 amino acids long. The CDR3 loop reads CASSEGEFMGQPQHF. The CDR3 DNA reads as TGTGCCAGCAGTGAAGGGGAGTTCATGGGTCAGCCCCAGCATTTT.

The rearrangement joins TRBV4-1 to TRBJ1-2, with 9 positions matching TRBD1. Germline CDR1 reads MGHRA; CDR2 reads YSYEKL. The CDR3 runs 15 residues. Trimming cost V 4 bases and J 2 bases; bases outside gene matches: 5. The CDR3 nucleotides are TGCGCCAGCAGCCCACAGGGGGCAGGAAACTATGGCTACACCTTC. This translates into CASSPQGAGNYGYTF.

The V gene is TRBV11-1, the J gene TRBJ2-7; 7 bases align to TRBD1. The ends lost 3 bases at V and 5 bases at J; junction bases unmatched: 13. Germline assignment: CDR1 SGHAT and CDR2 FQDESV (reference sequence). The CDR3 length is 16 residues. The CDR3 region has the DNA TGTGCCAGCAGCTTTCCCGCCGGGACAGTGTCACACGAGCAGTACTTC. Translating it yields CASSFPAGTVSHEQYF.

The chain employs TRBV5-5 and TRBJ2-7; TRBD2 agrees at 15 bases. Trimming removed 4 bases from V and 6 bases from J; junction bases left unmatched: 5. The CDR3 contains 15 residues. In germline, CDR1 is SGHKS, CDR2 YYEKEE (reference sequence). Here the CDR3 reads CASSLGLAGGAEQYV. CDR3 sequence (DNA): TGTGCCAGCAGCCTTGGACTAGCGGGAGGGGCCGAGCAGTACGTC.

A few counts support this clone. The chain is built from TRBV19 and TRBJ2-1; D not certain. CDR3 size: 12 residues. Germline lookup yields CDR1 LNHDA and CDR2 SQIVND (reference sequence). Trimming removed 3 bases at V and 10 bases at J, with 10 bases between. The DNA of the CDR3 is TGTGCCAGTAGTATGGGTGTCCTAGAGCAGTTCTTC. Its translation: CASSMGVLEQFF.

The chain recombines TRBV7-6 with TRBJ2-3; 8 bases line up with TRBD2. The length of the CDR3 is 15 residues. J was trimmed by 6 bases and V by 2 bases; bases with no gene match: 7. Germline V gene sequence: CDR1 SGHVS, CDR2 FNYEAQ. The CDR3 here is CASSLYGRASDTQYF. The CDR3 region has the DNA TGTGCCAGCAGCTTATACGGGAGGGCCTCGGATACGCAGTATTTT.

The gene calls are TRBV6-4 and TRBJ1-2; the D gene is possibly TRBD1 (6 bases). CDR3 size: 12 residues. V lost 2 bases and J lost 8, with 9 bases in between. The germline CDR1 and CDR2 sequences are MRHNA and SNTAGT. CDR3 sequence reads: CASSDGQGGYTF. The CDR3 coding sequence is TGTGCCAGCAGTGACGGGCAGGGGGGCTACACCTTC.

The chain is built from TRBV9 and TRBJ2-1, with unresolved D. Germline lookup yields CDR1 SGDLS and CDR2 YYNGEE. Between the trimmed V and J ends, which lost 2 bases and 9 bases, there was a span of 9 bases. This CDR3 has 12 residues. Here the CDR3 reads CASSVNSGEQFF. Here the CDR3 DNA reads TGTGCCAGCAGCGTTAATTCGGGTGAGCAGTTCTTC.

The V and J genes are TRBV29-1 and TRBJ2-6, with no clear D. V shed 2 bases and J shed 0 bases, with 11 bases lying between them. The CDR3 sequence is 16 residues long. In germline, CDR1 is SQVTM, CDR2 ANQGSEA. CDR3 amino acids: CSVESSPDSGANVLTF. Written as DNA, the CDR3 is TGCAGCGTTGAATCAAGTCCGGACTCTGGGGCCAACGTCCTGACTTTC.

The chain joins TRBV7-9 to TRBJ1-2; a possible D gene is TRBD1 (5 bases). The V gene's germline CDR1 is SEHNR and CDR2 FQNEAQ (reference sequence). V was trimmed by 5 bases and J by 0 bases, leaving 19 bases between them. The CDR3 is 17 residues long. CDR3 residues: CASSPPRLGTANYGYTF. The CDR3 DNA is TGTGCCAGCAGCCCTCCAAGACTTGGGACGGCTAACTATGGCTACACCTTC.

The gene calls are TRBV21-1 and TRBJ1-1. TRBV21-1 is listed as a pseudogene. There are 17 residues in the CDR3. CDR3 coding DNA: TGTGCCAGCACCCGAGGGGTCCTCGGGGGCAACGTGGCTGAAGCTTTCTTT. It specifies CASTRGVLGGNVAEAFF.

This sequence joins TRBV27 and TRBJ2-3, with 13 bases aligning to TRBD2. The CDR3 loop spans 17 amino acids. The germline CDR1 and CDR2 sequences are MNHEY and SMNVEV (reference sequence). J lost 4 bases, V lost 3 bases, and 7 bases had no gene match. The DNA for the CDR3 is TGTGCCAGCAGTTTCCTACTAGCGGGAGGGCCCTCAGATACGCAGTATTTT. Amino acid sequence: CASSFLLAGGPSDTQYF.

The chain combines TRBV6-1 with TRBJ2-7, with 8 bases matching TRBD1. The CDR3 has 16 residues. Trimming took 1 base from V and 4 from J; bases not matched to a gene: 9. The germline V gene has CDR1 MNHNS and CDR2 SASEGT. The CDR3 loop is CASSEGFGTGIYEQYV. The CDR3 DNA is TGTGCCAGCAGTGAAGGGTTCGGGACAGGCATATACGAGCAGTACGTC.

This chain links TRBV7-9 with TRBJ2-2; TRBD2 matches 7 bases. The junction had 16 bases not matched to a gene; V was cut back by 6 bases and J by 3 bases. The germline V gene encodes CDR1 SEHNR and CDR2 FQNEAQ (reference sequence). CDR3 length: 18 amino acids. The CDR3 DNA is TGTGCCAGCAGGTACCCCACGGTCAATCTAGCGGACACCGGGGAGCTGTTTTTT. Translated, it gives CASRYPTVNLADTGELFF.

This clone occurred once. The chain carries TRBV6-5 and TRBJ2-3; D is tentatively TRBD1 or TRBD2 (5 bases each). Trimming removed 4 bases at V and 7 bases at J, with 18 bases between. CDR1 and CDR2 from the germline V gene are MNHEY and SVGAGI. CDR3 length: 15 amino acids. The CDR3 loop reads CASSSGTGRMNTQYF. In DNA, the CDR3 is TGTGCCAGCAGTTCAGGGACGGGGCGGATGAATACGCAGTATTTT.